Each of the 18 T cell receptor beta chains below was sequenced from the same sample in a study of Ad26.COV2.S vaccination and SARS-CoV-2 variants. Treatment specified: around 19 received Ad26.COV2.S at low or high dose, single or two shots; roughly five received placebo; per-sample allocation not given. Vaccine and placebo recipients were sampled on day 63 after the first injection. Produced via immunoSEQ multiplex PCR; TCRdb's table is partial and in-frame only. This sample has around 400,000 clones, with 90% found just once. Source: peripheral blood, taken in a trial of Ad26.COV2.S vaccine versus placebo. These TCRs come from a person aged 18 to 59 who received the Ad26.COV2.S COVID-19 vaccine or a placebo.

CDR3 sequence reads: CASSLGSGRIDEQFF. Here the CDR3 DNA reads TGTGCCAGCAGTTTAGGAAGCGGGAGAATCGATGAGCAGTTCTTC. The V call is TRBV27, the J call TRBJ2-1; the match to TRBD2 covers 8 bases. V was clipped by 2 bases and J by 8 bases; unmatched bases: 8. The germline V gene has CDR1 MNHEY and CDR2 SMNVEV (reference sequence). The CDR3 length is 15 residues.

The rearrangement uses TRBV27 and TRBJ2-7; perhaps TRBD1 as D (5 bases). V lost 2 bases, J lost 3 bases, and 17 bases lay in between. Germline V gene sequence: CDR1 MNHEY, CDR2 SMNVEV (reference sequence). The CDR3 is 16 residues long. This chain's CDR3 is CASSLSGAFGFYEQYF. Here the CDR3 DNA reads TGTGCCAGCAGTTTAAGTGGGGCTTTCGGGTTCTACGAGCAGTACTTC.

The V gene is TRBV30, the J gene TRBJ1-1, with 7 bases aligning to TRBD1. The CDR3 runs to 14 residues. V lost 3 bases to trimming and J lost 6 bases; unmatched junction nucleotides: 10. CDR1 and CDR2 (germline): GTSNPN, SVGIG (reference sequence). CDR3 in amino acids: CAWRGTALGAEAFF. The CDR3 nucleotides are TGTGCCTGGAGGGGGACAGCCCTGGGGGCTGAAGCTTTCTTT.

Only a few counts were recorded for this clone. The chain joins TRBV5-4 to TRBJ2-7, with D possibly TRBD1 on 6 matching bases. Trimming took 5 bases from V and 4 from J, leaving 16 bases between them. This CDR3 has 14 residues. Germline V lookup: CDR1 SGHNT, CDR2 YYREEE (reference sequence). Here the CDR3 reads CASRKDRGGYEQYF. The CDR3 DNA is TGTGCCAGCAGGAAAGACAGAGGGGGTTACGAGCAGTACTTC.

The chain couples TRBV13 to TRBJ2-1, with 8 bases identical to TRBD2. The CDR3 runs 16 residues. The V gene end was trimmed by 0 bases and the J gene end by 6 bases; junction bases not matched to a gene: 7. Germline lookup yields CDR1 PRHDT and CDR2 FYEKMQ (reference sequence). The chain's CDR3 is CASSLGRLAGTNEQFF. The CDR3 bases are TGTGCCAGCAGCTTAGGCCGGCTAGCGGGCACCAATGAGCAGTTCTTC.

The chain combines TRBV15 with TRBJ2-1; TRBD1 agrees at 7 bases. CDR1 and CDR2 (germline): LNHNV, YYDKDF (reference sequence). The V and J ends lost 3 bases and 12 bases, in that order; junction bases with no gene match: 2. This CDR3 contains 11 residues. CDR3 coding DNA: TGTGCCACCAGCAGGGACAGGTCGCAGTTCTTC. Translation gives CATSRDRSQFF.

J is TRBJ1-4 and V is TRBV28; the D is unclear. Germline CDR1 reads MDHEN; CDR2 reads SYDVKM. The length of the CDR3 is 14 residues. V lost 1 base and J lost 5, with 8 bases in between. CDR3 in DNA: TGTGCCAGCAGTTTATCGGCCTCGAATGAAAAACTGTTTTTT. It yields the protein CASSLSASNEKLFF.

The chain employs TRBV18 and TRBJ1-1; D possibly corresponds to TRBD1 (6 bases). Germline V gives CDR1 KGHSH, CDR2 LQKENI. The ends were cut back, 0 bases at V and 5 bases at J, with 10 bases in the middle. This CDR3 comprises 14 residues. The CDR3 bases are TGTGCCAGCTCACCACCATACACAGGGACTGAAGCTTTCTTT. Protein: CASSPPYTGTEAFF.

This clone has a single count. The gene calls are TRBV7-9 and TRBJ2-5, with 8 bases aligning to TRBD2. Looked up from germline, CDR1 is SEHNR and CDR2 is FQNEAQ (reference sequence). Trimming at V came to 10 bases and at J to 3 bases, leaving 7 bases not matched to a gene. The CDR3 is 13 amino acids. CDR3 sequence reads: CAIRLTSEETQYF. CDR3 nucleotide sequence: TGTGCCATTCGTTTGACTAGCGAAGAGACCCAGTACTTC.

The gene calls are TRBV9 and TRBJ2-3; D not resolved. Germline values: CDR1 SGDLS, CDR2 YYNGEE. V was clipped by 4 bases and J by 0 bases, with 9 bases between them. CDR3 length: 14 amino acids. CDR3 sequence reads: CASSPRVSTDTQYF. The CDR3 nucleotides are TGTGCCAGCAGCCCACGAGTGAGCACAGATACGCAGTATTTT. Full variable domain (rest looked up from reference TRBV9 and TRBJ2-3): DSGVTQTPKHLITATGQRVTLRCSPRSGDLSVYWYQQSLDQGLQFLIQYYNGEERAKGNILERFSAQQFPDLHSELNLSSLELGDSALYFCASSPRVSTDTQYFGPGTRLTVL.

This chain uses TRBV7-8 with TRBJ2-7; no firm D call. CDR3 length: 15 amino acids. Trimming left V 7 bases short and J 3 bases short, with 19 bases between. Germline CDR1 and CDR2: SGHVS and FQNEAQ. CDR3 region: CASKIASRSSYEQYF. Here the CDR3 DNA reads TGTGCCAGCAAGATCGCTAGTAGGAGTAGCTACGAGCAGTACTTC.

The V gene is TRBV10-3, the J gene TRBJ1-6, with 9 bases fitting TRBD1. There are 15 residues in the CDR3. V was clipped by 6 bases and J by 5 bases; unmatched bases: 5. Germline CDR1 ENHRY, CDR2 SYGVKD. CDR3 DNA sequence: TGTGCCATCAGGGCGGACAGGGGAAATAATTCACCCCTCCACTTT. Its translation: CAIRADRGNNSPLHF.

The CDR3 reads CASSYPRAGRGGELFF. Written as DNA, the CDR3 is TGCGCCAGCAGCTACCCGAGGGCAGGCCGGGGCGGGGAGCTGTTTTTT. The chain joins TRBV5-1 to TRBJ2-2, with D perhaps TRBD2 (5 bases). Germline CDR1 reads SGHRS; CDR2 reads YFSETQ. There are 16 residues in the CDR3. Trimming shortened V by 3 bases and J by 7 bases, and 19 bases separated the two germline ends.

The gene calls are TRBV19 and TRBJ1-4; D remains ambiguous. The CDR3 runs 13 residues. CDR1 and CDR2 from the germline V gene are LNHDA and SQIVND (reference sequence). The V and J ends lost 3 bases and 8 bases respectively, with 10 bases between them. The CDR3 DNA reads TGTGCCAGTAGTATTTCGGTTCGGGAAAAACTGTTTTTT. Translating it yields CASSISVREKLFF. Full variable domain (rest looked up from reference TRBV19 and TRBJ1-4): DGGITQSPKYLFRKEGQNVTLSCEQNLNHDAMYWYRQDPGQGLRLIYYSQIVNDFQKGDIAEGYSVSREKKESFPLTVTSAQKNPTAFYLCASSISVREKLFFGSGTQLSVL.

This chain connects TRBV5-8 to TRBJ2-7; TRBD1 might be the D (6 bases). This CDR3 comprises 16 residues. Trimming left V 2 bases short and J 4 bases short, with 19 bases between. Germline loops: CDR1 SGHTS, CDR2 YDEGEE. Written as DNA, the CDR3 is TGTGCCAGCAGCTTTGGCTGGGGGACATCAGTTTACGAGCAGTACTTC. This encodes CASSFGWGTSVYEQYF.

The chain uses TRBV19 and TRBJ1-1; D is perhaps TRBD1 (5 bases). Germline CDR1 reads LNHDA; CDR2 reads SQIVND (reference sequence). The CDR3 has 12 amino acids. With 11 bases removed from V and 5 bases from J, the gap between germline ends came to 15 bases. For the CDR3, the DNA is TGTGCCGGGACGGTAGGGGTTACTGAAGCTTTCTTT. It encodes CAGTVGVTEAFF.

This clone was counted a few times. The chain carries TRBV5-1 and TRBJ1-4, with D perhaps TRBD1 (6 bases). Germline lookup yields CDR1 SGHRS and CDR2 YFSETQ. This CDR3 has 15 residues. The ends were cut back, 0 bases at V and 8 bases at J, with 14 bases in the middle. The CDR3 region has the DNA TGCGCCAGCAGCTTGGCCGCAGGGGCGCCGGAAAAACTGTTTTTT. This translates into CASSLAAGAPEKLFF.

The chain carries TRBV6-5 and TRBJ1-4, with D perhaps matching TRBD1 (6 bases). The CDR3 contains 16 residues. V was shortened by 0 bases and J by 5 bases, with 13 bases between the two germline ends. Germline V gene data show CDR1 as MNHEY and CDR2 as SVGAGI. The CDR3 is CASSYSLTGRNEKLFF. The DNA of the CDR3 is TGTGCCAGCAGTTACTCCCTTACAGGGAGGAATGAAAAACTGTTTTTT.